The sequence of this T cell receptor (beta chain) was determined in a study of shared clonotypes between healthy human individuals. In the study overall: Serving as donors were two women and a few men, whose ages spanned 18 to 49. Points from the study as a whole: The diversity represented, both genetic and in exposure history, was limited by few donors.

Germline CDR1 and CDR2: SGHAT and FQNNGV. The CDR3 contains 18 residues. Trimming removed 5 bases from V and 2 bases from J; junction bases left unmatched: 10. A remark on this clone: Antigen unknown.

CD45RO-negative cells were positively selected for CCR7, leaving out terminally differentiated effector memory CD45RA+ cells. Produced via immunoSEQ multiplex PCR; TCRdb's table is partial and in-frame only. The data contain 550,000 to 600,000 clones, 98% of them seen just once; the ten biggest clones take up roughly 0.29%. Sequencing was carried out using naive CD8+ T cells sorted from blood. The J gene is TRBJ2-3, the V gene TRBV11-2; 13 nucleotides match TRBD2. This TCR derives from a man aged 25-45 years in good health. CDR3 region: CASSPRRTSGSDTDTQYF. The DNA of the CDR3 is TGTGCCAGCAGCCCCCGACGGACTAGCGGGAGCGACACAGATACGCAGTATTTT.